Below, one T cell receptor beta chain is given with its context. Its antigen is not known. Only Caucasian adults living in Nashville, Tennessee made up the donor group. CD45RA-negative memory and CD45RA+ naive subsets were split from the CD4+ cells. The CDR3 totals 15 residues. Germline CDR1 reads WNHNN; CDR2 reads SYGVQD (reference sequence). V was clipped by 6 bases and J by 3 bases; unmatched bases: 7. This sample is part of a study of shared clonotypes between healthy human individuals. Overall study results and limits: Sharing across a few donors was seen in 4% to 6.5% of naive CD4 clonotypes. Few donors restricted represented genetic and exposure-history diversity.

TCRdb's copy holds only in-frame clones and misses some; the assay was immunoSEQ multiplex PCR. The table has over a million clones, roughly 97% seen once. The chain is built from TRBV10-1 and TRBJ2-5; 10 nucleotides align to TRBD1. This TCR derives from a man aged 30 to 39 in good health. Sequencing was done on a sample of naive CD4+ T cells sorted from blood. Indicated subset: CD45RA+ positively selected. CDR3 sequence: CASRGTGTGEETQYF. The CDR3 bases are TGCGCCAGCAGGGGAACTGGGACAGGGGAAGAGACCCAGTACTTC.